These 5 T cell receptor beta chains came from one sample sequenced in a study of memory CD4+ T cells and cytomegalovirus serostatus. Single viable CD3+CD4+CD8-CD45RO+ cells were sorted as the memory CD4+ T cells. Method: immunoSEQ multiplex PCR; TCRdb's copy keeps in-frame clones and lacks some. This table holds about 29,000 clones, around 75% found once. Sequencing was done on a sample of memory CD4+ T cells from blood. These receptors were taken from an adult in good health and CMV-seronegative.

The chain couples TRBV27 to TRBJ2-2, with 7 positions matching TRBD1. The CDR3 extends over 14 amino acids. V gave up 6 bases and J gave up 4 bases; unmatched junction bases: 5. CDR1 is MNHEY, CDR2 SMNVEV, per germline (reference sequence). This CDR3 is CASRMTGTTGELFF. For the CDR3, the DNA is TGTGCCAGCAGGATGACAGGGACCACCGGGGAGCTGTTTTTT.

V is TRBV7-2 and J is TRBJ2-7, with D unresolved. V lost 2 bases, J lost 1 base, and 9 bases lay in between. There are 14 residues in the CDR3. Germline CDR1 is SGHTA and CDR2 is FQGNSA. CDR3 coding DNA: TGTGCCAGCAGCTTATCGAGAGATTCCTACGAGCAGTACTTC. It specifies CASSLSRDSYEQYF. The full variable domain, completed using reference TRBV7-2 and TRBJ2-7, is GAGVSQSPSNKVTEKGKDVELRCDPISGHTALYWYRQSLGQGLEFLIYFQGNSAPDKSGLPSDRFSAERTGGSVSTLTIQRTQQEDSAVYLCASSLSRDSYEQYFGPGTRLTVT.

CDR3 coding DNA: TGTGCCAGCAGCTTAATCCCGGGACAGCACGCGAACACTGAAGCTTTCTTT. Residues: CASSLIPGQHANTEAFF. The chain links TRBV7-9 to TRBJ1-1; 7 bases map to TRBD1. Losses at the gene ends were 2 bases for V and 1 base for J; bases not matched to a gene: 10. Germline CDR1 and CDR2: SEHNR and FQNEAQ (reference sequence). The CDR3 totals 17 residues.

On this clone: Additional DNA sequences in this sample encode the identical CDR3. This rearrangement joins TRBV5-1 to TRBJ2-7; D perhaps matches TRBD2 (7 bases). V lost 0 bases, J lost 7 bases, and 11 bases lay in between. The length of the CDR3 is 13 residues. Looked up from germline, CDR1 is SGHRS and CDR2 is YFSETQ. As DNA, the CDR3 is TGCGCCAGCAGCTTGGATGGGAGGGGGGAGCAGTACTTC. Protein product: CASSLDGRGEQYF.

This chain links TRBV2 with TRBJ1-4; D ambiguous. This CDR3 is built from 14 residues. Between the trimmed V and J ends, which lost 6 bases and 5 bases, there was a span of 13 bases. Germline assignment: CDR1 SNHLY and CDR2 FYNNEI. CDR3 in amino acids: CASRETSSNEKLFF. CDR3 in DNA: TGTGCCAGCAGAGAAACAAGCTCAAATGAAAAACTGTTTTTT.